Given below is one TCR beta chain in context. Sequencing of TCR beta was undertaken in CD8+ and CD4+ T cells derived from blood. Controls comprised healthy donors matched for age and sex. TEMRA cells were enriched by FACS, while CD8+ and CD4+ T cells were obtained through a negative isolation that was performed magnetically. RNA, at about 0.45 to 1 ug, was reverse transcribed with random hexamers. It was immunoSEQ multiplex PCR that amplified TCR beta CDR3 across 54 Vbeta and 13 Jbeta. Using its own MiXCR run on the immunoSEQ multiplex PCR reads, TCRdb lists one record per CDR3 protein. The repertoire holds around 80,000 distinct CDR3 sequences, with roughly 94% as singletons. The record originates from a study of CD8 T cells in Susac syndrome. The ends were cut back, 10 bases at V and 5 bases at J, with 14 bases in the middle. This CDR3 region has 12 residues. Germline CDR1 MNHEY, CDR2 SVGEGT.

The sequence was obtained from a human donor in good health. Sequenced input: CD8+ T cells from PBMCs. This chain joins TRBV6-2 or TRBV6-3 and TRBJ2-5, with unresolved D. Written as DNA, the CDR3 is TGTGCCACCAGCCTTGTGGTTGAGACCCAGTACTTC. Protein: CATSLVVETQYF.